This TCR beta chain appears in the sequencing data of a study of blood T cells in healthy people across ages. Across the whole study: There was about one barcoded beta molecule captured by template switching per two T cells.

General study findings and limits: TCR beta diversity per million T cells fell roughly linearly with age.

The CDR3 covers 11 residues. CDR1 is DFQATT and CDR2 is SNEGSKA in the germline V gene (reference sequence). As concerns this clonotype: The antigen is unknown.

It was with a sample-barcoded 5' primer and a J-beta primer mix that a second PCR of roughly 7 to 12 cycles was run. Each TCR beta cDNA got a 12-nucleotide random molecular identifier. MiXCR was run by TCRdb on the 5' RACE reads, yielding one entry per CDR3 protein. The table shows about 1 million distinct CDR3 sequences, with 45% occurring only once. The sequenced sample consisted of blood. The source is a woman aged 55-75 years in good health. The rearrangement uses TRBV20-1 and TRBJ2-5; D is unclear. The better agreement between TRBJ2-7 and the DNA end casts doubt on the J call. CDR3 in DNA: TGCAGTGCTAGAGATTTCGGCGAGCAGTACTTC. This encodes CSARDFGEQYF.